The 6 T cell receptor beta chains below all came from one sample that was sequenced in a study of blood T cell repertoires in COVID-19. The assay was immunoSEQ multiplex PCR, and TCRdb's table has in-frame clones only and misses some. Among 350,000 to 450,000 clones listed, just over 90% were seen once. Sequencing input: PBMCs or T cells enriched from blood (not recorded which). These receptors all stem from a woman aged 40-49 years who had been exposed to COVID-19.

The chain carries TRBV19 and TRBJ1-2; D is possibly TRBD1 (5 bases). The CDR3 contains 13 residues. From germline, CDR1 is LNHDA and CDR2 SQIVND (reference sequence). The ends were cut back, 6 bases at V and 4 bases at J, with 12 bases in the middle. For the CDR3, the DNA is TGTGCCAGTAGAATCCAGGGCCCCTATGGCTACACCTTC. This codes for CASRIQGPYGYTF.

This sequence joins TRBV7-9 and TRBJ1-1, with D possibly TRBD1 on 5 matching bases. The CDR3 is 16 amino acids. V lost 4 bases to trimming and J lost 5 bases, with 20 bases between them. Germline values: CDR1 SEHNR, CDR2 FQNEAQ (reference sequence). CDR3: CASSSGVGQGITEAFF. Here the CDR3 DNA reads TGTGCCAGCAGCTCGGGGGTGGGGCAGGGAATAACTGAAGCTTTCTTT.

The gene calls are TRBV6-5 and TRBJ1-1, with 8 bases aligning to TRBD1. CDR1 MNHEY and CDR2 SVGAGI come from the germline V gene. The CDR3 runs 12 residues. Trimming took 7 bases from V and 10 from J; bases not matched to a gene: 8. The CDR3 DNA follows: TGTGCCAGCACCAGGACAGGGAGCCCAGCTTTCTTT. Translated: CASTRTGSPAFF.

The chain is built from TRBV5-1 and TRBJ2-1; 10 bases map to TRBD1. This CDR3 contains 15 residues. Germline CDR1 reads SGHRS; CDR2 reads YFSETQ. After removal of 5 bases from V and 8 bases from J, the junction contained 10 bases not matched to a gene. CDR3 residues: CASRTTGTGVDEQFF. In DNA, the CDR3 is TGCGCCAGCAGGACAACCGGGACAGGGGTGGATGAGCAGTTCTTC.

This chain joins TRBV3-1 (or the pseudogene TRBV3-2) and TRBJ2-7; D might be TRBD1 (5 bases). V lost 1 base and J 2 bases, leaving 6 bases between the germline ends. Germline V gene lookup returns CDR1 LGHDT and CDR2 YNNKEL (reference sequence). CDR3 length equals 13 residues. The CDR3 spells CASSQGGTYEQYF. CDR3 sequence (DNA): TGTGCCAGCAGCCAAGGGGGCACCTACGAGCAGTACTTC.

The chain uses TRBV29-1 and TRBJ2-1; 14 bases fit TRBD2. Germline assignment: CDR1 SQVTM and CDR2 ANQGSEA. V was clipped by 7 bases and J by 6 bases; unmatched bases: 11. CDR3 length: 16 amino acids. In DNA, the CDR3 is TGCAGCGCCAGTCGACTAGCGGGGGGGCCGGTCAATGAGCAGTTCTTC. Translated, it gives CSASRLAGGPVNEQFF.